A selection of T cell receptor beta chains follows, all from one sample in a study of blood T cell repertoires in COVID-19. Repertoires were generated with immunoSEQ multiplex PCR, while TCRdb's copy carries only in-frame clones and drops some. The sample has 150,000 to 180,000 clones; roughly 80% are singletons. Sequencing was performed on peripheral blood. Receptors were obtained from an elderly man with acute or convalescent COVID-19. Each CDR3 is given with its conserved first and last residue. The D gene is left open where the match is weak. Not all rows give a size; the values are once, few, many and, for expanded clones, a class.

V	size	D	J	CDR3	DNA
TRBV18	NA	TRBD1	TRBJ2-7	CASSSTTGGEYEQYF	TGTGCCAGCTCATCTACGACAGGGGGCGAGTACGAGCAGTACTTC
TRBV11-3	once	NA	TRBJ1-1	CASSSQGRTEAFF	TGTGCCAGCAGCTCCCAGGGTCGCACTGAAGCTTTCTTT
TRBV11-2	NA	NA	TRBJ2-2	CASSPGRSGELFF	TGTGCCAGCAGCCCAGGGCGTTCCGGGGAGCTGTTTTTT
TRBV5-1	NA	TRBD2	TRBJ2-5	CASSSLAGGIETQYF	TGCGCCAGCAGCTCACTAGCGGGGGGGATCGAGACCCAGTACTTC
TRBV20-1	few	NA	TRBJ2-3	CSAPGTDTQYF	TGCAGTGCTCCGGGGACAGATACGCAGTATTTT
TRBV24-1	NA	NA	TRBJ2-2	CATSDLGGSNTGELFF	TGTGCCACCAGTGATTTGGGGGGGTCGAACACCGGGGAGCTGTTTTTT
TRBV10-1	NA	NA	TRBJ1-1	CASSESWGQDTEAFF	TGCGCCAGCAGTGAGTCGTGGGGGCAGGACACTGAAGCTTTCTTT
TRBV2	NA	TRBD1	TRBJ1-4	CASRDYRTGGKPEKLFF	TGTGCCAGCAGGGACTACCGGACAGGGGGCAAACCCGAAAAACTGTTTTTT
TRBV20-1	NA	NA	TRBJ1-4	CSARAGEKLFF	TGCAGTGCTAGAGCAGGGGAAAAACTGTTTTTT
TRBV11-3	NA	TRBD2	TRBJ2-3	CASSWTSGGVTDTQYF	TGTGCCAGCAGCTGGACTAGCGGGGGGGTCACAGATACGCAGTATTTT
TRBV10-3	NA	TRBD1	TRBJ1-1	CAISEAWTGRTEAFF	TGTGCCATCAGTGAGGCCTGGACAGGGCGAACTGAAGCTTTCTTT
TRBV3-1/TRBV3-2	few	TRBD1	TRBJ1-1	CASSQGPGTVLNTEAFF	TGTGCCAGCAGCCAGGGCCCTGGGACAGTTTTGAACACTGAAGCTTTCTTT
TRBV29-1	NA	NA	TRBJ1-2	CSGGGAPRYGYTF	TGCAGCGGAGGGGGGGCCCCGCGCTATGGCTACACCTTC
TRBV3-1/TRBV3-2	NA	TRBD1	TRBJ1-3	CASSHRQGIRNTIYF	TGTGCCAGCAGCCACAGACAGGGTATTAGAAACACCATATATTTT
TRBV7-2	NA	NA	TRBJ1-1	CASSLRAGKANTEAFF	TGTGCCAGCAGCTTACGGGCAGGGAAAGCGAACACTGAAGCTTTCTTT
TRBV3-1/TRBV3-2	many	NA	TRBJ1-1	CASSPGDRNTEAFF	TGTGCCAGCAGCCCCGGAGACAGAAACACTGAAGCTTTCTTT
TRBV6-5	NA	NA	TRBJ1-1	CASTPLQATEAFF	TGTGCCAGCACCCCATTACAGGCAACTGAAGCTTTCTTT
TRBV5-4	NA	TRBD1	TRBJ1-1	CASRPGTGPVTEAFF	TGTGCCAGCAGACCCGGGACAGGACCCGTCACTGAAGCTTTCTTT
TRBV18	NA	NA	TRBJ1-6	CASSRDQSPLHF	TGTGCCAGCTCTCGGGATCAATCACCCCTCCACTTT
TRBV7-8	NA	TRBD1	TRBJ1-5	CASSEGQGSNQPQHF	TGTGCCAGCAGCGAGGGACAGGGTAGCAATCAGCCCCAGCATTTT